Listed here is a single T cell receptor beta chain. Its antigen is as yet unknown. V was clipped by 4 bases and J by 6 bases; unmatched bases: 5. Germline V gene data show CDR1 as LNHDA and CDR2 as SQIVND (reference sequence). The CDR3 has 15 amino acids. Using immunoSEQ multiplex PCR, the repertoire was profiled, and TCRdb retains in-frame clones only, with some absent. This sample has around 260,000 clones, with about nine tenths found just once. This entry comes from a study of cytomegalovirus exposure and HLA in healthy donors. Across the whole study: The roughly 700 first-cohort repertoires shared a platform with the 120 validation repertoires, as reported in a later analysis. Study observations and caveats: In vitro assays verified that three CMV-associated chains recognized CMV antigens specifically. The study labeled 164 TCR beta chains cytomegalovirus-associated.

The sample consisted of PBMCs. The gene calls are TRBV19 and TRBJ2-3; the match to TRBD2 covers 12 bases. The sequence came from a woman aged 30 to 39 in good health and CMV-seronegative. The DNA of the CDR3 is TGTGCCAGTAGTACCGCCACTAGCGGGAGGGATACGCAGTATTTT. It encodes CASSTATSGRDTQYF.